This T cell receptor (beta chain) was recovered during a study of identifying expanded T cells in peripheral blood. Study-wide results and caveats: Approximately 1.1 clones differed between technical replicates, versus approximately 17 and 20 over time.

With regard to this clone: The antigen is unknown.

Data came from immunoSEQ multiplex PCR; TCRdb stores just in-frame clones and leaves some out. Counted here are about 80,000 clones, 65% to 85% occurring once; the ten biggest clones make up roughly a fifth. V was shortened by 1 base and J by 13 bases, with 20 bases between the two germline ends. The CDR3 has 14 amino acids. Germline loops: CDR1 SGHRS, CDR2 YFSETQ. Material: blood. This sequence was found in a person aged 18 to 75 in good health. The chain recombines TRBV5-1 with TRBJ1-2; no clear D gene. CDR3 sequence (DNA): TGCGCCAGCAGCTTGCAGACGTCCTCTACCTACAGCACCTTC. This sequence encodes CASSLQTSSTYSTF.